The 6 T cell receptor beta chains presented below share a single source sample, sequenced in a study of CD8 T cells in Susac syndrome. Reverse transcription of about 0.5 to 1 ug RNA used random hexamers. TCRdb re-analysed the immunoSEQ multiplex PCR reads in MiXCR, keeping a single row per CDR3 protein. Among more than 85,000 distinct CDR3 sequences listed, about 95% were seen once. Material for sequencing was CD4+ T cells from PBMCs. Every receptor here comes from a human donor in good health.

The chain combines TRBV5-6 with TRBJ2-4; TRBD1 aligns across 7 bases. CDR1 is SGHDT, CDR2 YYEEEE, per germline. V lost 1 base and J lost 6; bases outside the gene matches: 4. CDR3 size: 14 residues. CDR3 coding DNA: TGTGCCAGCAGCTTGTTGGGACAGTCAAACATTCAGTACTTC. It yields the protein CASSLLGQSNIQYF.

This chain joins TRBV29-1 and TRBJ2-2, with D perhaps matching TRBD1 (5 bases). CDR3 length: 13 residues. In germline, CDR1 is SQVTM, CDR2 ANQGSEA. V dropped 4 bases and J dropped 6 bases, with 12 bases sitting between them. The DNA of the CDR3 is TGCAGCGTTGGGTCAGGGAAAGCCGGGGAGCTGTTTTTT. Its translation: CSVGSGKAGELFF.

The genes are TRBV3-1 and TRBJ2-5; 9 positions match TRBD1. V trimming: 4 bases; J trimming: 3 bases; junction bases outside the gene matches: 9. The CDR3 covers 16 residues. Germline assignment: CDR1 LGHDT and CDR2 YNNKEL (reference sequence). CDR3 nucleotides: TGTGCCAGCAGCCCGCGCCTGAGGACAGGGGAAGAGACCCAGTACTTC. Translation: CASSPRLRTGEETQYF.

CDR3 sequence: CSVIYETRRQETQYF. The CDR3 DNA follows: TGCAGCGTAATTTATGAGACAAGGAGACAAGAGACCCAGTACTTC. The chain joins TRBV29-1 to TRBJ2-5, with unresolved D. With 6 bases removed from V and 2 bases from J, the gap between germline ends came to 19 bases. Germline CDR1 reads SQVTM; CDR2 reads ANQGSEA. This CDR3 has 15 residues.

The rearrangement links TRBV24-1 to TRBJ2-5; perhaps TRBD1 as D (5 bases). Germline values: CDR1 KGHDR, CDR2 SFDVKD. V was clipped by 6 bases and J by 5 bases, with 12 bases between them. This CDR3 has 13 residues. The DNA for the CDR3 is TGTGCCACCAGTAGGTCAGGGATGGAGACCCAGTACTTC. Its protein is CATSRSGMETQYF.

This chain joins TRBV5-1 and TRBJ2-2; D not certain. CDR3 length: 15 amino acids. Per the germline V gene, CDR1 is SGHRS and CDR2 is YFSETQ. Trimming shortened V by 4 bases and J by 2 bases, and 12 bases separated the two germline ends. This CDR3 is CASSGKTSNTGELFF. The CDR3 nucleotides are TGCGCCAGCAGCGGGAAGACAAGTAACACCGGGGAGCTGTTTTTT.